The clone carrying this T cell receptor (beta chain) was seen a handful of times. The data stem from a study of human T cells and chemical hapten exposure. The CDR3 sequence is 15 residues long. The V gene's germline CDR1 is SGHAT and CDR2 FQNNGV. V trimming: 2 bases; J trimming: 9 bases; junction bases outside the gene matches: 7. TCRdb used MiXCR to reprocess the RACE reads, holding one entry per CDR3 protein. The table has around 71,000 distinct CDR3 sequences, roughly 9.8% seen once; the top ten hold roughly 3.3%. Time point noted: patch test 1, 2 weeks after DPC sensitization. Noted treatment: therapeutic diphenylcyclopropenone sensitization with weekly scalp DPC.

This TCR came from a woman aged 40 to 49 with alopecia areata. Some clones in this sample may be carry-over from other donors' samples. The V call is TRBV11-2, the J call TRBJ2-1; 10 nucleotides match TRBD2. The sample here was whole blood, taken in connection with sensitization to the hapten diphenylcyclopropenone (DPC). CDR3 sequence: CASSLRAGGPGEQFF. Written as DNA, the CDR3 is TGTGCCAGCAGCTTAAGAGCGGGGGGGCCGGGTGAGCAGTTCTTC.